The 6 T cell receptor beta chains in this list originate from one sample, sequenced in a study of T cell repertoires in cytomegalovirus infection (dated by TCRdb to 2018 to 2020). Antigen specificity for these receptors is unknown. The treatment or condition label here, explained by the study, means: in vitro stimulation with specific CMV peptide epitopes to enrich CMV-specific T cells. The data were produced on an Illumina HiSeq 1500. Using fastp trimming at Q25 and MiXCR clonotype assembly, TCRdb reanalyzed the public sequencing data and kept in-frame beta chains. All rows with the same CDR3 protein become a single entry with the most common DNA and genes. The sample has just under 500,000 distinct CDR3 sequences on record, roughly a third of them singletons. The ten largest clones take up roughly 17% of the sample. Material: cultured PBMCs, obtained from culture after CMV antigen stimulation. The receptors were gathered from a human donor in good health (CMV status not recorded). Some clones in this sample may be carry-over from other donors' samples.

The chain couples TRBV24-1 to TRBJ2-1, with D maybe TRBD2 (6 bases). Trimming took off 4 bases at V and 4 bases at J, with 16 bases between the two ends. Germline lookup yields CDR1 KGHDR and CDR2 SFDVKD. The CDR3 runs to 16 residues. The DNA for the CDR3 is TGTGCCACCAGTGAAACACAGGAGGGGCGGTACAATGAGCAGTTCTTC. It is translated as CATSETQEGRYNEQFF.

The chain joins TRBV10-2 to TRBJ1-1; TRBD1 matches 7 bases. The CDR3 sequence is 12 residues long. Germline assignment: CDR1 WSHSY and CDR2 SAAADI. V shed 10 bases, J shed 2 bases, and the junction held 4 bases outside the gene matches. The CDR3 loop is CATRDSNTEAFF. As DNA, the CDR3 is TGCGCCACCCGGGACAGTAACACTGAAGCTTTCTTT.

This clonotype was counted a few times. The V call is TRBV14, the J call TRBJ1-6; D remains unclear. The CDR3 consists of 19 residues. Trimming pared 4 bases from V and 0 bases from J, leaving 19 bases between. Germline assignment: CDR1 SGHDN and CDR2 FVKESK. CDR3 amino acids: CASSPGGFESSSYNSPLHF. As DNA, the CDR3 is TGTGCCAGCAGCCCCGGTGGGTTCGAAAGTAGCTCCTATAATTCACCCCTCCACTTT.

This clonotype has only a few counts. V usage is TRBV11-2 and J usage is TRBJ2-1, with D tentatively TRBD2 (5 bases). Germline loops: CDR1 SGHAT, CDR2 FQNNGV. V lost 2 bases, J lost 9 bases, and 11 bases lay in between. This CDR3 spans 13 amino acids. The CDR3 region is CASSLSLAREQFF. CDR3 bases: TGTGCCAGCAGCTTAAGCCTAGCCCGTGAGCAGTTCTTC. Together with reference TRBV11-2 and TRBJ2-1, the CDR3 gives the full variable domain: EAGVAQSPRYKIIEKRQSVAFWCNPISGHATLYWYQQILGQGPKLLIQFQNNGVVDDSQLPKDRFSAERLKGVDSTLKIQPAKLEDSAVYLCASSLSLAREQFFGPGTRLTVL.

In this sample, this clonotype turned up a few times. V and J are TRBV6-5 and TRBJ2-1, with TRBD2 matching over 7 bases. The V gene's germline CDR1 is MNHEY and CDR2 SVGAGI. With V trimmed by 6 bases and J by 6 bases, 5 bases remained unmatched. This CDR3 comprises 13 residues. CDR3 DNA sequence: TGTGCCAGCAGCGGCGGGAGCTCCAATGAGCAGTTCTTC. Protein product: CASSGGSSNEQFF.

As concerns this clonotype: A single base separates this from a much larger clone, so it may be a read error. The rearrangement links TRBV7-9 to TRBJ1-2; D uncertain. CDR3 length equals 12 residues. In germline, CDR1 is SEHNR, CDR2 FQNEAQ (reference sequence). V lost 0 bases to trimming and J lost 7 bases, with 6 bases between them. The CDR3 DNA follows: TGTGCCAGCAGCTTAGCAGGGTTTGGCTACACCTTC. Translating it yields CASSLAGFGYTF.